This TCR beta chain appears in the sequencing data of a study of OX40 agonist ivuxolimab in advanced cancers. Findings and caveats of the study: The 0.1-3.0 mg/kg partial responders had among the lowest clonal expansion.

Concerning this clone: Its antigen is as yet unknown.

Assay used: immunoSEQ multiplex PCR; TCRdb lists only in-frame clones, some missing. This table has roughly 48,000 clones, 80% to 90% appearing once. The sequencing here drew on CD4+ or CD8+ T cells sorted from blood, taken in a trial of the OX40 agonist ivuxolimab. The receptor's source is an adult with an advanced solid tumor such as melanoma, head and neck, liver or kidney cancer.

The CDR3 coding sequence is TGTGCCAGCAGCCGGCGGGTAGGACTGTCAACTAATGAAAAACTGTTTTTT. Its translation: CASSRRVGLSTNEKLFF. The V gene is TRBV11-2, the J gene TRBJ1-4, with no clear D. V was shortened by 5 bases and J by 0 bases, with 16 bases between the two germline ends. CDR3 length: 17 residues. Germline CDR1 and CDR2: SGHAT and FQNNGV.